The 26 T cell receptor beta chains below come from one sample, sequenced in a study of cytotoxic CD8 clonotypes in ibrutinib-treated CLL. The protocol was immunoSEQ multiplex PCR, while the TCRdb copy is restricted to in-frame clones and leaves out a portion. The sample has approximately 22,000 clones, 70% to 80% seen once; the top ten hold roughly 24%. Sequencing used PBMCs, obtained before ibrutinib treatment. These receptors were taken from a human donor with chronic lymphocytic leukemia.

V usage is TRBV2 and J usage is TRBJ1-2; unclear D gene. CDR3 length equals 13 residues. Trimming shortened V by 7 bases and J by 5 bases, and 14 bases separated the two germline ends. Germline V gene lookup returns CDR1 SNHLY and CDR2 FYNNEI. This CDR3 is CASKHETSYGYTF. CDR3 DNA sequence: TGTGCCAGCAAGCACGAAACTTCTTATGGCTACACCTTC.

The CDR3 DNA is TGTGCCAGCAGTGAAGAATTTTCAGGGGTGTTGCGTGGTACGCAGTATTTT. Protein: CASSEEFSGVLRGTQYF. The V and J genes are TRBV6-1 and TRBJ2-3, with D possibly matching TRBD1 (6 bases). The CDR3 runs to 17 residues. In germline, CDR1 is MNHNS, CDR2 SASEGT. Trimming removed 1 base at V and 8 bases at J, with 22 bases between.

The chain combines TRBV19 with TRBJ2-7; 7 bases are shared with TRBD1. V trimming: 5 bases; J trimming: 0 bases; junction bases outside the gene matches: 4. The V gene's germline CDR1 is LNHDA and CDR2 SQIVND (reference sequence). This CDR3 contains 14 residues. CDR3 coding DNA: TGTGCCAGTAGTTGGGGACAGAACTCCTACGAGCAGTACTTC. Translating it yields CASSWGQNSYEQYF.

The chain uses TRBV10-3 and TRBJ2-7; 12 nucleotides agree with TRBD2. The germline V gene has CDR1 ENHRY and CDR2 SYGVKD. CDR3 length: 13 residues. After removal of 5 bases from V and 5 bases from J, the junction contained 1 base not matched to a gene. CDR3 DNA: TGTGCCATCAGTCGACTAGCGGGAGACGAGCAGTACTTC. Translated, it gives CAISRLAGDEQYF.

This clone came up once. V is TRBV19 and J is TRBJ2-1; 11 bases are a match to TRBD2. Looked up from germline, CDR1 is LNHDA and CDR2 is SQIVND (reference sequence). Germline trimming cut 9 bases from V and 6 bases from J; bases unmatched to any gene: 7. This CDR3 has 14 amino acids. The CDR3 nucleotides read TGTGCCAGCCAGTTAGCGGGAGGGGTCAATGAGCAGTTCTTC. It codes for CASQLAGGVNEQFF.

The chain has TRBV18 and TRBJ2-5, with a tentative D call TRBD2 (5 bases). The CDR3 length is 15 residues. The germline V gene encodes CDR1 KGHSH and CDR2 LQKENI. Trimming stripped 3 bases from V and 1 base from J, with 12 bases between. The CDR3 is CASSPFSSGQETQYF. The CDR3 DNA is TGTGCCAGCTCACCTTTTTCCAGCGGCCAAGAGACCCAGTACTTC.

This clone came up a few times. This chain connects TRBV29-1 to TRBJ2-7, with unresolved D. Germline lookup yields CDR1 SQVTM and CDR2 ANQGSEA. Trimming removed 3 bases from V and 5 bases from J, with 11 bases in between. The CDR3 has 12 residues. The CDR3 region is CSVDALGDEQYF. The CDR3 nucleotides are TGCAGCGTTGACGCTCTAGGCGACGAGCAGTACTTC.

Turning to this clone: The junction departs from germline at one end; a sequencing error may be responsible. V gene TRBV6-5 combines with J gene TRBJ2-2; D gene unclear. There are 14 residues in the CDR3. Germline CDR1 reads MNHEY; CDR2 reads SVGAGI. The CDR3 region has the DNA TGTGTCAGCAGACACCGGACCCACACCGGGGAGCTGTTTTTT. It translates to CVSRHRTHTGELFF.

The chain links TRBV6-1 to TRBJ2-3; 7 bases line up with TRBD2. Germline CDR1 and CDR2: MNHNS and SASEGT. This CDR3 has 15 residues. V lost 10 bases to trimming and J lost 2 bases; unmatched junction nucleotides: 12. The CDR3 nucleotides are TGTGCCACCCGATTCCTGGGGGGGACCACAGATACGCAGTATTTT. Translation gives CATRFLGGTTDTQYF.

The rearrangement joins TRBV28 to TRBJ2-2, with unresolved D. The CDR3 is made up of 12 amino acids. CDR1 is MDHEN, CDR2 SYDVKM, per germline. Trimming stripped 7 bases from V and 7 bases from J, with 10 bases between. CDR3 in DNA: TGTGCCAGCACCGTCCCCCTCGGGGAGCTGTTTTTT. It specifies CASTVPLGELFF.

The CDR3 DNA follows: TGTGCCAGCTCACCGCCGGGAACGTACCAAGAGACCCAGTACTTC. Translation gives CASSPPGTYQETQYF. The rearrangement uses TRBV18 and TRBJ2-5; tentatively, D is TRBD2 (5 bases). Trimming left V 3 bases short and J 0 bases short, with 11 bases between. Germline V gene data show CDR1 as KGHSH and CDR2 as LQKENI. This CDR3 contains 15 residues.

The rearrangement uses TRBV6-1 and TRBJ2-7; D is uncertain. The CDR3 covers 12 residues. The ends were cut back, 6 bases at V and 5 bases at J, with 11 bases in the middle. The germline V gene encodes CDR1 MNHNS and CDR2 SASEGT. The CDR3 spells CASRASGDEQYF. The CDR3 DNA reads TGTGCCAGCAGGGCGAGTGGGGACGAGCAGTACTTC.

This rearrangement joins TRBV28 to TRBJ2-7; possible D gene TRBD1, 5 bases. The germline V gene has CDR1 MDHEN and CDR2 SYDVKM. CDR3 length: 16 amino acids. V was shortened by 5 bases and J by 0 bases, with 17 bases between the two germline ends. CDR3 nucleotides: TGTGCCAGCAGTCATTACGGACGGACAAGCTCCTACGAGCAGTACTTC. The encoded protein is CASSHYGRTSSYEQYF.

CDR3 region: CASSQDLTIFYGYTF. The CDR3 region has the DNA TGCGCCAGCAGCCAAGATCTCACGATATTCTATGGCTACACCTTC. The chain carries TRBV4-1 and TRBJ1-2; D gene uncertain. Trimming shortened V by 0 bases and J by 4 bases, and 12 bases separated the two germline ends. The germline CDR1 and CDR2 sequences are MGHRA and YSYEKL. This CDR3 contains 15 residues.

J is TRBJ1-2 and V is TRBV28; the match to TRBD1 covers 7 bases. The V gene end was trimmed by 6 bases and the J gene end by 7 bases; junction bases not matched to a gene: 23. This CDR3 comprises 18 residues. Germline CDR1 is MDHEN and CDR2 is SYDVKM. CDR3 sequence: CASRYQGGRGSRGLGYTF. The CDR3 nucleotides read TGTGCCAGCAGATACCAGGGGGGCAGGGGGTCGAGAGGGCTTGGCTACACCTTC.

The chain has TRBV6-5 and TRBJ1-1; D unresolved. This CDR3 region has 11 residues. The germline V and J ends were trimmed by 5 bases and 11 bases, with 12 bases remaining between them. Germline V gene sequence: CDR1 MNHEY, CDR2 SVGAGI. The CDR3 protein is CASSPGPGAFF. For the CDR3, the DNA is TGTGCCAGCAGTCCCGGACCTGGGGCTTTCTTT.

This sequence joins TRBV10-3 and TRBJ2-7, with D unresolved. V lost 3 bases to trimming and J lost 3 bases, with 12 bases between them. Germline values: CDR1 ENHRY, CDR2 SYGVKD. The CDR3 is made up of 14 amino acids. The CDR3 DNA follows: TGTGCCATCAGTGAATTCAGCGATATCTACGAGCAGTACTTC. Encoded protein: CAISEFSDIYEQYF.

This sequence joins TRBV19 and TRBJ2-7; D might be TRBD1 or TRBD2, each matching 6 bases. Germline V gene data show CDR1 as LNHDA and CDR2 as SQIVND (reference sequence). The CDR3 sequence is 15 residues long. The ends were cut back, 7 bases at V and 6 bases at J, with 22 bases in the middle. Written as DNA, the CDR3 is TGTGCCAGTAAACTACAGGGATCTTCGGGAGTCGAGCAGTACTTC. As protein: CASKLQGSSGVEQYF.

The chain has TRBV7-3 and TRBJ2-1; D not resolved. Germline assignment: CDR1 SGHTA and CDR2 FQGTGA. Deletions cut 0 bases from V and 5 bases from J, with 5 bases between. The CDR3 extends over 13 amino acids. DNA for the CDR3: TGTGCCAGCAGCTTAACAGGGAACAATGAGCAGTTCTTC. Translated, it gives CASSLTGNNEQFF.

This clone has only one observation. The rearrangement links TRBV19 to TRBJ2-2; D gene ambiguous. The V gene's germline CDR1 is LNHDA and CDR2 SQIVND (reference sequence). There are 12 residues in the CDR3. Trimming pared 5 bases from V and 4 bases from J, leaving 5 bases between. The CDR3 loop is CASSWGTGELFF. For the CDR3, the DNA is TGTGCCAGTAGTTGGGGCACCGGGGAGCTGTTTTTT.

The J gene is TRBJ1-2, the V gene TRBV5-1, with 7 nucleotides matching TRBD1. From germline, CDR1 is SGHRS and CDR2 YFSETQ. J lost 8 bases, V lost 0 bases, and 10 bases had no gene match. The CDR3 is made up of 15 amino acids. The CDR3: CASSLGTQGSVGYTF. As DNA, the CDR3 is TGCGCCAGCAGCTTGGGGACACAGGGGAGCGTGGGCTACACCTTC.

As DNA, the CDR3 is TGTGCCGGAGGGGCAAGCACTGAAGCTTTCTTT. It is translated as CAGGASTEAFF. The chain uses TRBV10-3 and TRBJ1-1, with a possible D match to TRBD1 (5 bases). V lost 11 bases and J 4 bases, leaving 11 bases between the germline ends. The CDR3 is 11 residues long. Germline V gene data show CDR1 as ENHRY and CDR2 as SYGVKD.

The chain employs TRBV5-4 and TRBJ2-3; the match to TRBD2 covers 16 bases. J was trimmed by 2 bases and V by 4 bases; bases with no gene match: 1. Germline CDR1 and CDR2: SGHNT and YYREEE (reference sequence). The CDR3 length is 16 residues. The CDR3 region has the DNA TGTGCCAGCAGCGGGACTAGCGGGAGGGTCACAGATACGCAGTATTTT. Encoded protein: CASSGTSGRVTDTQYF.

V is TRBV19 and J is TRBJ2-5, with D maybe TRBD2 (6 bases). CDR1 and CDR2 from the germline V gene are LNHDA and SQIVND (reference sequence). The CDR3 spans 13 residues. Trimming stripped 6 bases from V and 5 bases from J, with 13 bases between. CDR3 nucleotides: TGTGCCAGTAGCCACACTAGCCGGGAGACCCAGTACTTC. This sequence encodes CASSHTSRETQYF.

The chain couples TRBV6-4 to TRBJ2-2; TRBD2 agrees at 12 bases. The CDR3 is 15 amino acids. Germline trimming cut 7 bases from V and 4 bases from J; bases unmatched to any gene: 4. Germline lookup yields CDR1 MRHNA and CDR2 SNTAGT. In DNA, the CDR3 is TGTGCCAGCACGGGACTAGCGGGTTCCACCGGGGAGCTGTTTTTT. Translating gives CASTGLAGSTGELFF.

In DNA form, the CDR3 reads TGTGCCAGCAGTAACCCGGGGGACAGGGGCTACGAGCAGTACTTC. It encodes CASSNPGDRGYEQYF. The chain carries TRBV7-9 and TRBJ2-7, with 10 nucleotides matching TRBD1. The CDR3 runs to 15 residues. From germline, CDR1 is SEHNR and CDR2 FQNEAQ (reference sequence). The junction had 8 bases not matched to a gene; V was cut back by 6 bases and J by 3 bases. The variable domain in full, completed from reference TRBV7-9 and TRBJ2-7, reads DTGVSQNPRHKITKRGQNVTFRCDPISEHNRLYWYRQTLGQGPEFLTYFQNEAQLEKSRLLSDRFSAERPKGSFSTLEIQRTEQGDSAMYLCASSNPGDRGYEQYFGPGTRLTVT.